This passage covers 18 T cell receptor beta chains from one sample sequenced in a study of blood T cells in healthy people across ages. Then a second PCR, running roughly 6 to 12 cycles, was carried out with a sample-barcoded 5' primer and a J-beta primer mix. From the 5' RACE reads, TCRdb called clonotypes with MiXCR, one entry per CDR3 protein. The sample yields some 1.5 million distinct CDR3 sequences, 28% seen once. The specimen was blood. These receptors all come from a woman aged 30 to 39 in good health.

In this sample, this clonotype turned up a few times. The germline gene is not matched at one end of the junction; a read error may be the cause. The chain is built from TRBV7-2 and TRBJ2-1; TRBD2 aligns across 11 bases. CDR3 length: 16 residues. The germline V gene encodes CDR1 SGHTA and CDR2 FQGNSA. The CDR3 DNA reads TGTGCCAGCAGCTTAATGGGGACTAGCGGTGACAATGAACAGTTCTTC. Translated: CASSLMGTSGDNEQFF.

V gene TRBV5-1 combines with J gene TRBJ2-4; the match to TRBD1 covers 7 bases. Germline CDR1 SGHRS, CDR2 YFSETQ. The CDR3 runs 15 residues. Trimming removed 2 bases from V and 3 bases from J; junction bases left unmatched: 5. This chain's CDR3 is CASSLAGGDKNIQYF. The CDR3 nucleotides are TGCGCCAGCAGCTTAGCAGGGGGAGACAAAAACATTCAGTACTTC.

The CDR3 here is CASSSLGEGAYEQYF. CDR3 sequence (DNA): TGCGCCAGCAGCTCTCTAGGGGAAGGTGCCTACGAGCAGTACTTC. This chain joins TRBV5-1 and TRBJ2-7; the D gene is possibly TRBD1 (5 bases). V shed 3 bases and J shed 2 bases, with 15 bases lying between them. The CDR3 loop spans 15 amino acids. The germline gives CDR1 SGHRS, CDR2 YFSETQ.

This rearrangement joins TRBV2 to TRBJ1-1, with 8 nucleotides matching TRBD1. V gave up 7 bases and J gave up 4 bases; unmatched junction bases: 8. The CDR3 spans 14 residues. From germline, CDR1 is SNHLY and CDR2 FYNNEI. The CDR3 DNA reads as TGTGCCAGCACAGAGAATACAGGGGGCACTGAAGCTTTCTTT. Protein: CASTENTGGTEAFF.

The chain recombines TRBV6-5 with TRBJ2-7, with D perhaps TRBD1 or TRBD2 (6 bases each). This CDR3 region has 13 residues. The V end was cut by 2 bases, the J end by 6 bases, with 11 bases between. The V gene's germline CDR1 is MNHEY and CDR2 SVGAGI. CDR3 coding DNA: TGTGCCAGCAGTTACGAGGGGGGCGCCGAGCAGTACTTC. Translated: CASSYEGGAEQYF.

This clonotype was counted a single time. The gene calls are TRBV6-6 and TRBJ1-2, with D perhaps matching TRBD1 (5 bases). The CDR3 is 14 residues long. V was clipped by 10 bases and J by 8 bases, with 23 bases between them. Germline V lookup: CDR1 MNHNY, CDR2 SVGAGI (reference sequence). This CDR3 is CATLCETAGFGYTF. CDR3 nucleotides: TGTGCCACCTTGTGCGAGACAGCGGGGTTCGGCTACACCTTC.

CDR3 in amino acids: CASQLSGTSGSNEQYF. The CDR3 bases are TGTGCCAGCCAGCTCTCCGGGACTAGCGGGAGCAATGAGCAGTACTTC. The rearrangement joins TRBV2 to TRBJ2-1, with TRBD2 matching 14 bases. The J call may not be correct, given that the DNA end is closer to TRBJ2-7. The CDR3 is 16 residues long. Germline CDR1 reads SNHLY; CDR2 reads FYNNEI.

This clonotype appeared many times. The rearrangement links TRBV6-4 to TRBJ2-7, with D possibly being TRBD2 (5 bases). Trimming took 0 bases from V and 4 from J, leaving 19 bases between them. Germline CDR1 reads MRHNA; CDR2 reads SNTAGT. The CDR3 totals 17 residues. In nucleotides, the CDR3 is TGTGCCAGCAGTGACTCTCGAACGGGGAAAGTCGGGTACGAGCAGTACTTC. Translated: CASSDSRTGKVGYEQYF.

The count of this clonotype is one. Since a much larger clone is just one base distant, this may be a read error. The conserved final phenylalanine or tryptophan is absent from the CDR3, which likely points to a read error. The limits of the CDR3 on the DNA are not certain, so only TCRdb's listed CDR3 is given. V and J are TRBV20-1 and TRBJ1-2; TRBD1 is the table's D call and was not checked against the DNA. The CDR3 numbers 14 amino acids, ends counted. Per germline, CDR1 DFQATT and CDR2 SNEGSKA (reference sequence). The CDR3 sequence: CSAATGEGNYGYTC.

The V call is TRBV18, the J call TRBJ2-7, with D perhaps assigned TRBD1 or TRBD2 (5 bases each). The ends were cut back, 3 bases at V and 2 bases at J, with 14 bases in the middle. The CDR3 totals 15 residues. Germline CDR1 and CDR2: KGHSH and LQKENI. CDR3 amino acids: CASSPGDPNTYEQYF. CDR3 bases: TGTGCCAGCTCACCGGGGGACCCCAATACCTACGAGCAGTACTTC.

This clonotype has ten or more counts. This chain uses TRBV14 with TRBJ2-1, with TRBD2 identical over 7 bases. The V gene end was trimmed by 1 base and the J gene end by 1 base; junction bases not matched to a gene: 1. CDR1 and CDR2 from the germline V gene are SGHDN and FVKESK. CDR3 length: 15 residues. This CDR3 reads CASSQVSGSYNEQFF. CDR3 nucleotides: TGTGCCAGCAGCCAAGTTAGCGGGTCCTACAATGAGCAGTTCTTC.

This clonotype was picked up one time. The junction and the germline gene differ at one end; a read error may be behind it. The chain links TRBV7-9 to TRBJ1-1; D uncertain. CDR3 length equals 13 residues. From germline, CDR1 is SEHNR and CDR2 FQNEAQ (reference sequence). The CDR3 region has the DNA TGTTCCAGCAGCTATTTTGCGGACACTGAAGCTTTCTTT. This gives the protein CSSSYFADTEAFF.

CDR3 DNA: TGTGCCAGCAGTACAGGGGTTTCTAGCAATCAGCCCCAGCATTTT. This encodes CASSTGVSSNQPQHF. The chain is built from TRBV2 and TRBJ1-5, with TRBD1 matching over 7 bases. The CDR3 is 15 residues long. Unmatched junction bases numbered 4, after V lost 5 bases and J lost 0 bases. Germline CDR1 reads SNHLY; CDR2 reads FYNNEI.

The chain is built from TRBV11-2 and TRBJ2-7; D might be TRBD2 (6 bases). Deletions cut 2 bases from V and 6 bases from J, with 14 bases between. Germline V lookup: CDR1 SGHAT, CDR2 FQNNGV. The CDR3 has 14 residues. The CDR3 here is CASSLKELGGEQYF. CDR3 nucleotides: TGTGCCAGCAGCTTAAAGGAGCTCGGGGGCGAGCAGTACTTC.

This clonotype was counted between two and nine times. In nucleotides, the CDR3 is TGCAGTGCCAGCTCAACAGGCCGTTATGCAACTAATGAAAAACTGTTTTTT. It is translated as CSASSTGRYATNEKLFF. The chain joins TRBV20-1 to TRBJ1-4, with D perhaps TRBD1 (5 bases). Germline values: CDR1 DFQATT, CDR2 SNEGSKA (reference sequence). The germline V and J ends were trimmed by 6 bases and 0 bases, with 20 bases remaining between them. CDR3 size: 17 residues.

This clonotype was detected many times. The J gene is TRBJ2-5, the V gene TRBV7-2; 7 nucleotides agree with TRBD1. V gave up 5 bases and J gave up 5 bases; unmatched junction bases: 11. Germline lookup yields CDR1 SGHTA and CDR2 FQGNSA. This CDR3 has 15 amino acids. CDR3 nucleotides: TGTGCCAGCAGCCGCCTGACAGGGCGAGGGGAGACCCAGTACTTC. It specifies CASSRLTGRGETQYF.

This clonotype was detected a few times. CDR3 sequence (DNA): TGTGCCAGCAGTGAGGATAGGGTTGGCAATCAGCCCCAGCATTTT. The encoded protein is CASSEDRVGNQPQHF. The chain joins TRBV2 to TRBJ1-5; no clear D. The V and J ends lost 3 bases and 2 bases respectively, with 11 bases between them. The CDR3 extends over 15 amino acids. Germline CDR1 and CDR2: SNHLY and FYNNEI.

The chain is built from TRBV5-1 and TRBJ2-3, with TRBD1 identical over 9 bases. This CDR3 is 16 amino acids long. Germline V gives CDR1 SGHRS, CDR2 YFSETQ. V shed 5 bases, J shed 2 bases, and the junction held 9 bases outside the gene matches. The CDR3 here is CASRVPGTGTTDTQYF. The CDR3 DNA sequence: TGCGCCAGCAGAGTACCCGGGACAGGGACCACAGATACGCAGTATTTT.